This TCR beta chain was identified during a study of T cell responses to AZD1222 COVID-19 vaccine. Overall study results and limits: The repertoires were collected only after the peak T cell response. Most donors were white British and more were female, and clonal diversity was possibly underestimated. Elevations in Spike-specific TCR breadth and depth followed administration of two AZD1222 doses. Reportedly, close to half of spike-specific TCRs are directed against unmutated variant regions.

The assay was immunoSEQ multiplex PCR, and TCRdb's table has in-frame clones only and misses some. The sample comprises roughly 140,000 clones, 94% of which are singletons, and around 1.3% rests with the top ten. The CDR3 covers 14 residues. Germline lookup yields CDR1 SGHRS and CDR2 YFSETQ. The V gene lost 4 bases and the J gene lost 4 bases, with 13 bases spanning the gap. A single count supports this clone. Antigen: not known. V is TRBV5-1 and J is TRBJ2-3; weak D call: TRBD1 (5 bases). The origin of this receptor is an adult in good health. The sample was peripheral blood, taken on day 0 of AZD1222 vaccination. This CDR3 is CASSPRQGADTQYF. The CDR3 coding sequence is TGCGCCAGCAGCCCAAGGCAGGGCGCAGATACGCAGTATTTT.